Here is one T cell receptor (beta chain) with its context. These data are taken from a study of CD8 T cells in Susac syndrome. Random hexamers served to reverse transcribe roughly 0.45 to 1 ug RNA. MiXCR, run by TCRdb on the immunoSEQ multiplex PCR reads, gives a single entry per CDR3 protein. The sample yields 300,000 to 350,000 distinct CDR3 sequences, around 92% seen once. The CDR3 is 17 residues long. The V gene end was trimmed by 2 bases and the J gene end by 6 bases; junction bases not matched to a gene: 9. What was sequenced was CD4+ T cells from PBMCs. The chain links TRBV12-3 or TRBV12-4 to TRBJ2-1, with TRBD2 matching 11 bases. This receptor was obtained from a human donor with multiple sclerosis. The CDR3 coding sequence is TGTGCCAGCAGTTTAACTAGCGGGAGTAGCTTGAGCAATGAGCAGTTCTTC. Residues: CASSLTSGSSLSNEQFF.